This T cell receptor beta chain is drawn from a study of blood T cell repertoires in COVID-19 (dated by TCRdb to the early 2020s). Concerning the study at large: Collaborator samples came from the United States, Italy and Spain and covered acute and convalescent phases of COVID-19. The sample metadata nearly always contained a de-identified subject ID, COVID-19 status, age in years and sex. The repertoires were made available in a free public database intended to serve as a resource for research on the immune response to SARS-CoV-2. The prospective study material was composed of cDNA or gDNA derived from T cells, B-cell-depleted T cells, or PBMCs. Samples were obtained from the ongoing ImmuneRACE study (first 160 participants) and from 1,254 subjects provided by 6 global collaborators. Deeply sampled blood TCRbeta repertoires from subjects exposed to, actively infected with, or recovered from COVID-19 were included in the dataset. HLA class I and class II types, where available, came from metadata supplied by the sample provider rather than from assay-based typing.

TCRbeta CDR3 regions were amplified from genomic DNA using the immunoSEQ Assay, a bias-controlled multiplex PCR. As for the authors' bioinformatics: Within the assay, amplification of reference gene primers was used to estimate how many nucleated cells each sample contained. Sequence reads were collapsed and filtered to measure the absolute abundance of every unique TCRbeta CDR3 rearrangement. For each sample, productive Simpson clonality was calculated as the square root of Simpson's diversity index across productive rearrangements. TCRdb provides this immuneACCESS table in a form limited to in-frame rearrangements. Some clones are lacking; in checked studies, under half of them reflect an unresolved V gene, and why the rest are absent is not known. That table gives V, J and clone size, and the DNA gave D and trimming. The sample table shows some 200,000 clones, and around 87% are seen once. Less than 3% of the sample is held by the ten biggest clonotypes.

Collaborating institutions collected whole blood in K2EDTA tubes following their own protocols. Collaborator samples were shipped for TCRbeta analysis as frozen whole blood, isolated PBMCs, or DNA extracted from either sample type. Taken from the germline V gene, the CDR1 and CDR2 loops are SNHLY and FYNNEI. The CDR3 runs 14 amino acids, cysteine and phenylalanine included. The only DNA kept is the CDR3, 42 bases in frame from the first base. Trimming accounts for 5 bases at V and 5 bases at J, while the number of junction bases matched to no gene is 6. General study outcomes and caveats: The quantity of clinical and demographic metadata differed by source and by participant and was supplied without curation.

Worth noting for this clone: This clone's antigen is unknown. There are no base qualities to consult, and no much larger clone falls within one base.

This sequence was found in a man aged 40-49 years with active or convalescent COVID-19. Recombination joined TRBV2 with TRBJ1-1, with TRBD1 identical over 9 junction bases. Material: peripheral blood. The base sequence is TGTGCCAGCAGTCTTGACAGGGGGGTTACTGAAGCTTTCTTT. Protein translation: CASSLDRGVTEAFF. The full variable domain, completed from the reference TRBV2 and TRBJ1-1 proteins outside the CDR3, reads EPEVTQTPSHQVTQMGQEVILRCVPISNHLYFYWYRQILGQKVEFLVSFYNNEISEKSEIFDDQFSVERPDGSNFTLKIRSTKLEDSAMYFCASSLDRGVTEAFFGQGTRLTVV.